One sample yielded the 29 T cell receptor beta chains listed below, sequenced in a study of vaccination and CD4 T cells after COVID-19. MiXCR was run by TCRdb on the PCR reads, yielding one entry per CDR3 protein. The table lists about 15,000 distinct CDR3 sequences, approximately 66% of them singletons. This specimen was CD4+ T cells from blood, taken after SARS-CoV-2 vaccination. Receptors were obtained from a human donor who had recovered from COVID-19.

This clonotype was recorded a few times. The rearrangement joins TRBV6-1 to TRBJ1-1; a weak D match, TRBD1 (6 bases). Germline V gene data show CDR1 as MNHNS and CDR2 as SASEGT. The CDR3 spans 20 residues. V was trimmed by 5 bases and J by 0 bases, leaving 28 bases between them. This CDR3 is CASSKTLLHGGPRLNTEAFF. The CDR3 DNA reads as TGTGCCAGCAGTAAAACGCTCCTCCATGGGGGCCCCCGCCTGAACACTGAAGCTTTCTTT.

This sequence joins TRBV7-2 and TRBJ2-2, with TRBD2 matching 14 bases. Germline CDR1 reads SGHTA; CDR2 reads FQGNSA. This CDR3 is built from 16 residues. V lost 0 bases, J lost 12 bases, and 6 bases stayed unmatched. This chain's CDR3 is CASSLAGTSGGLQLFF. In nucleotides, the CDR3 is TGTGCCAGCAGCTTAGCCGGGACTAGCGGGGGACTTCAGCTGTTTTTT. The full variable domain, in which reference TRBV7-2 and TRBJ2-2 provide the parts outside the CDR3, is GAGVSQSPSNKVTEKGKDVELRCDPISGHTALYWYRQSLGQGLEFLIYFQGNSAPDKSGLPSDRFSAERTGGSVSTLTIQRTQQEDSAVYLCASSLAGTSGGLQLFFGEGSRLTVL.

The rearrangement joins TRBV7-9 to TRBJ2-5; TRBD2 aligns across 7 bases. The trim removed 5 bases at V and 3 bases at J, leaving 12 bases unmatched. This CDR3 spans 16 amino acids. Germline loops: CDR1 SEHNR, CDR2 FQNEAQ (reference sequence). CDR3 sequence (DNA): TGTGCCAGCAGCCCCTTTTTGAGGGAGGGAGAAGAGACCCAGTACTTC. Protein sequence: CASSPFLREGEETQYF.

This sequence joins TRBV7-9 and TRBJ2-2, with 8 bases aligning to TRBD2. Looked up from germline, CDR1 is SEHNR and CDR2 is FQNEAQ (reference sequence). This CDR3 region has 13 residues. The V and J ends lost 8 bases and 7 bases, in that order; junction bases with no gene match: 6. CDR3 sequence: CASFERENGELFF. The DNA for the CDR3 is TGTGCCAGCTTCGAGCGGGAGAACGGGGAGCTGTTTTTT.

The chain links TRBV14 to TRBJ2-7, with 7 nucleotides matching TRBD2. Trimming took 3 bases from V and 6 from J; bases not matched to a gene: 8. The CDR3 has 14 amino acids. Germline CDR1 is SGHDN and CDR2 is FVKESK. CDR3 bases: TGTGCCAGCAGCCACGGGAGTCCGGGGGGCGAGCAGTACTTC. Its protein is CASSHGSPGGEQYF.

The J gene is TRBJ2-5, the V gene TRBV27; D is uncertain. Trimming shortened V by 6 bases and J by 2 bases, and 10 bases separated the two germline ends. The CDR3 sequence is 13 residues long. In germline, CDR1 is MNHEY, CDR2 SMNVEV (reference sequence). The CDR3 region is CASSRKVQETQYF. The CDR3 DNA sequence: TGTGCCAGCAGCCGGAAAGTACAAGAGACCCAGTACTTC.

The chain has TRBV7-9 and TRBJ2-3; 10 bases fit TRBD2. Germline V gene sequence: CDR1 SEHNR, CDR2 FQNEAQ (reference sequence). This CDR3 comprises 15 residues. Trimming removed 5 bases from V and 7 bases from J; junction bases left unmatched: 9. The CDR3 DNA follows: TGTGCCAGCAGCCCGACTAGCGGGCCCGGGCATACGCAGTATTTT. It yields the protein CASSPTSGPGHTQYF.

V usage is TRBV7-2 and J usage is TRBJ1-1; weak D call: TRBD1 (6 bases). The CDR3 consists of 14 residues. The V gene lost 4 bases and the J gene lost 2 bases, with 11 bases spanning the gap. Germline lookup yields CDR1 SGHTA and CDR2 FQGNSA. The CDR3 nucleotides read TGTGCCAGCAGCTACCGAGGGGGAAACACTGAAGCTTTCTTT. This sequence encodes CASSYRGGNTEAFF.

The chain combines TRBV15 with TRBJ1-5; D gene ambiguous. V lost 1 base and J lost 0, with 10 bases in between. The CDR3 totals 16 residues. The germline CDR1 and CDR2 sequences are LNHNV and YYDKDF (reference sequence). The CDR3 sequence is CATSRGRTYSNQPQHF. DNA of the CDR3: TGTGCCACCAGCAGAGGCAGGACTTATAGCAATCAGCCCCAGCATTTT.

CDR3 coding DNA: TGCAGTGCTAGTCCATGGGGACTAGCGGGCCACAATGAGCAGTTCTTC. Its protein product is CSASPWGLAGHNEQFF. V usage is TRBV20-1 and J usage is TRBJ2-1; TRBD2 matches at 12 bases. V was pared by 3 bases and J by 5 bases, with 8 bases of the junction left unmatched. The CDR3 covers 16 residues. The germline V gene has CDR1 DFQATT and CDR2 SNEGSKA (reference sequence).

The chain has TRBV20-1 and TRBJ1-5; D is uncertain. With 3 bases removed from V and 2 bases from J, the gap between germline ends came to 5 bases. The CDR3 totals 12 residues. Germline CDR1 DFQATT, CDR2 SNEGSKA (reference sequence). In DNA, the CDR3 is TGCAGTGCTAGGCGAGGCAATCAGCCCCAGCATTTT. Protein sequence: CSARRGNQPQHF.

CDR3 nucleotides: TGTGCCAGCTCTACCGAGGCGGGAGGCGAGCAGTACTTC. Translated: CASSTEAGGEQYF. J is TRBJ2-7 and V is TRBV18; 8 bases fit TRBD2. Trimming at V came to 6 bases and at J to 6 bases, leaving 7 bases not matched to a gene. Per germline, CDR1 KGHSH and CDR2 LQKENI. The CDR3 length is 13 residues.

This clonotype was detected once. This chain uses TRBV2 with TRBJ2-5; D unresolved. The V end lost 6 bases, the J end lost 7 bases, and 15 bases lay between the germline ends. The CDR3 sequence is 13 residues long. Germline lookup yields CDR1 SNHLY and CDR2 FYNNEI. CDR3 protein: CASRITEVGTQYF. The CDR3 DNA reads as TGTGCCAGCAGGATAACAGAGGTTGGGACCCAGTACTTC.

J is TRBJ2-1 and V is TRBV25-1, with D perhaps TRBD1 (5 bases). V was clipped by 2 bases and J by 0 bases, with 11 bases between them. The CDR3 covers 16 residues. The germline gives CDR1 MGHDK, CDR2 SYGVNS. CDR3 nucleotides: TGTGCCAGCAGTGAAGGGTCGACAGTCTCCTACAATGAGCAGTTCTTC. It specifies CASSEGSTVSYNEQFF.

The chain combines TRBV20-1 with TRBJ1-1; 7 positions match TRBD1. The germline V gene encodes CDR1 DFQATT and CDR2 SNEGSKA (reference sequence). The ends lost 3 bases at V and 1 base at J; junction bases unmatched: 8. This CDR3 comprises 15 residues. CDR3 DNA sequence: TGCAGTGCTAGGCCCTTGGGGACAGCGAACACTGAAGCTTTCTTT. Protein: CSARPLGTANTEAFF.

This chain joins TRBV6-2 or TRBV6-3 and TRBJ2-5; tentatively, D is TRBD2 (5 bases). This CDR3 comprises 15 residues. V was clipped by 0 bases and J by 7 bases, with 15 bases between them. Germline V CDR1 and CDR2: MNHEY, SVGEGT. The CDR3 here is CASSYSTPGVGTQYF. The CDR3, as DNA: TGTGCCAGCAGTTACTCGACGCCCGGGGTAGGGACCCAGTACTTC.

The chain combines TRBV3-1 with TRBJ2-2; D gene unclear. Germline lookup yields CDR1 LGHDT and CDR2 YNNKEL (reference sequence). V lost 0 bases to trimming and J lost 3 bases, with 5 bases between them. This CDR3 contains 14 residues. DNA of the CDR3: TGTGCCAGCAGCCAAGATTGGGACACCGGGGAGCTGTTTTTT. Translating gives CASSQDWDTGELFF.

The chain links TRBV28 to TRBJ1-1; D possibly corresponds to TRBD1 (5 bases). CDR1 and CDR2 from the germline V gene are MDHEN and SYDVKM. The CDR3 loop spans 14 amino acids. Between the trimmed V and J ends, which lost 2 bases and 8 bases, there was a span of 15 bases. The CDR3 DNA is TGTGCCAGCAGTTTAGGAGTTGGGGGACGCGAAGCTTTCTTT. Amino acid sequence: CASSLGVGGREAFF.

This clonotype was detected once. The V and J genes are TRBV27 and TRBJ1-5, with D unresolved. Looked up from germline, CDR1 is MNHEY and CDR2 is SMNVEV (reference sequence). V lost 4 bases to trimming and J lost 2 bases, with 12 bases between them. This CDR3 is built from 15 residues. This CDR3 reads CASSSAEGGNQPQHF. CDR3 bases: TGTGCCAGCAGTTCAGCCGAGGGAGGCAATCAGCCCCAGCATTTT.

This clonotype was seen just once. The V gene is TRBV27, the J gene TRBJ2-7, with D perhaps assigned TRBD1 or TRBD2 (6 bases each). Germline CDR1 MNHEY, CDR2 SMNVEV (reference sequence). The CDR3 has 14 amino acids. V gave up 7 bases and J gave up 2 bases, with 15 bases separating them. The CDR3 DNA sequence: TGTGCCAGCAAGGATACGGGGGCAACCTACGAGCAGTACTTC. Translated: CASKDTGATYEQYF.

The V gene is TRBV10-3, the J gene TRBJ2-7; the D gene is possibly TRBD1 (6 bases). Trimming stripped 6 bases from V and 1 base from J, with 13 bases between. The CDR3 is 14 amino acids. From germline, CDR1 is ENHRY and CDR2 SYGVKD. For the CDR3, the DNA is TGTGCCATCAGCACCGGACAGACTTCCTACGAGCAGTACTTC. Residues: CAISTGQTSYEQYF.

The genes are TRBV18 and TRBJ2-1; TRBD1 agrees at 7 bases. V lost 2 bases, J lost 3 bases, and 4 bases stayed unmatched. CDR1 and CDR2 (germline): KGHSH, LQKENI. CDR3 size: 15 residues. In DNA, the CDR3 is TGTGCCAGCTCACCAATCAGGGGGAGCTACAATGAGCAGTTCTTC. Translated, it gives CASSPIRGSYNEQFF.

The sample holds one count of this clonotype. J is TRBJ1-3 and V is TRBV28; D is unclear. Germline V gene data show CDR1 as MDHEN and CDR2 as SYDVKM. This CDR3 has 13 residues. Trimming stripped 4 bases from V and 5 bases from J, with 9 bases between. CDR3 nucleotides: TGTGCCAGCAGTTCGGGGATACGAAACACCATATATTTT. This codes for CASSSGIRNTIYF.

The chain employs TRBV5-8 and TRBJ2-2; the match to TRBD1 covers 9 bases. This CDR3 has 16 amino acids. The germline V gene has CDR1 SGHTS and CDR2 YDEGEE. J was trimmed by 7 bases and V by 2 bases; bases with no gene match: 9. The CDR3 nucleotides read TGTGCCAGCAGCTTCGGGACAGGGTTCGTCAGCGGGGAGCTGTTTTTT. It encodes CASSFGTGFVSGELFF.

This clonotype has more than one count but fewer than ten. The J gene is TRBJ1-1, the V gene TRBV20-1; a weak D match, TRBD1 (5 bases). The CDR3 is made up of 15 amino acids. Trimming pared 6 bases from V and 2 bases from J, leaving 19 bases between. Germline V CDR1 and CDR2: DFQATT, SNEGSKA (reference sequence). In DNA, the CDR3 is TGCAGTGCGCAGACAGCTTACTTAGTAAACACTGAAGCTTTCTTT. It encodes CSAQTAYLVNTEAFF.

CDR3 amino acids: CSVSRQGTWDQETQYF. In DNA form, the CDR3 reads TGCAGCGTCTCCAGACAGGGAACGTGGGACCAAGAGACCCAGTACTTC. The V and J genes are TRBV20-1 and TRBJ2-5; 7 bases fit TRBD1. This CDR3 contains 16 residues. The germline V gene has CDR1 DFQATT and CDR2 SNEGSKA (reference sequence).

This chain uses TRBV25-1 with TRBJ2-3, with a possible D match to TRBD1 (6 bases). Trimming left V 3 bases short and J 2 bases short, with 15 bases between. This CDR3 is 16 amino acids long. The germline gives CDR1 MGHDK, CDR2 SYGVNS. In nucleotides, the CDR3 is TGTGCCAGCAGTGAGAACGACAGGTACCCCACAGATACGCAGTATTTT. This codes for CASSENDRYPTDTQYF.

The V call is TRBV20-1, the J call TRBJ1-3; D not certain. This CDR3 comprises 13 residues. Trimming shortened V by 0 bases and J by 10 bases, and 13 bases separated the two germline ends. Germline assignment: CDR1 DFQATT and CDR2 SNEGSKA (reference sequence). CDR3 DNA: TGCAGTGCTAGAGAGGAACCGAAGAGGACCATATATTTT. It is translated as CSAREEPKRTIYF.

The CDR3 DNA follows: TGTGCCAGCAGTTTGGCAGGGATAGATACGCAGTATTTT. Translating it yields CASSLAGIDTQYF. This rearrangement joins TRBV28 to TRBJ2-3, with a tentative D call TRBD1 (5 bases). Germline CDR1 is MDHEN and CDR2 is SYDVKM. Between the trimmed V and J ends, which lost 3 bases and 5 bases, there was a span of 9 bases. This CDR3 is built from 13 residues. Full variable domain (missing parts from reference TRBV28 and TRBJ2-3): DVKVTQSSRYLVKRTGEKVFLECVQDMDHENMFWYRQDPGLGLRLIYFSYDVKMKEKGDIPEGYSVSREKKERFSLILESASTNQTSMYLCASSLAGIDTQYFGPGTRLTVL.